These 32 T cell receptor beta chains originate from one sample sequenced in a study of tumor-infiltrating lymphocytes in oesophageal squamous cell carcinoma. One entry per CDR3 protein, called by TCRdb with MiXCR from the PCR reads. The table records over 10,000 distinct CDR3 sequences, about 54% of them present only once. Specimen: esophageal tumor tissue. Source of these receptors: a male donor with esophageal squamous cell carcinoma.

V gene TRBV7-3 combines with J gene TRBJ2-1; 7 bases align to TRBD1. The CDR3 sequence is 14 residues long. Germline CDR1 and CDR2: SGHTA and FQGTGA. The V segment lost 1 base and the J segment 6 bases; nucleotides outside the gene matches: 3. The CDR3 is CASSLSSGGNEQFF. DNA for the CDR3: TGTGCCAGCAGCTTAAGTTCAGGGGGCAATGAGCAGTTCTTC.

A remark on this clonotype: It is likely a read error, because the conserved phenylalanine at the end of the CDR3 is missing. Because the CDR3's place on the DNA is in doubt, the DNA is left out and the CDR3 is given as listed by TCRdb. The CDR3 loop is CASSLGQGNYGYTFGS. The chain couples TRBV7-8 to TRBJ2-5; TRBD1, the table's D call, lacks a check against the DNA. The CDR3 is 16 amino acids long, termini counted. CDR1 is SGHVS, CDR2 FQNEAQ, per germline.

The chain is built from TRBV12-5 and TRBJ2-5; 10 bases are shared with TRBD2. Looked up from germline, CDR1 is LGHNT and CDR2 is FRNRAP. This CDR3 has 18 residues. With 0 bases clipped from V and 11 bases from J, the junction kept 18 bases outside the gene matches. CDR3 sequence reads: CASGLVSILAGFHNEQYF. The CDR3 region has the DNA TGTGCTAGTGGTTTGGTGTCCATACTAGCGGGATTCCACAATGAGCAGTACTTC.

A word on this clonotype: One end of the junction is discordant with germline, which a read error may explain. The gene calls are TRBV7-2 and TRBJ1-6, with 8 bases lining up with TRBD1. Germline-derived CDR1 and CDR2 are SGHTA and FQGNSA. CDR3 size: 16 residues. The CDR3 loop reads CASSLSGGTGYNEQFF. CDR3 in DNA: TGTGCCAGCAGCCTCAGCGGGGGGACAGGCTACAATGAGCAGTTCTTT.

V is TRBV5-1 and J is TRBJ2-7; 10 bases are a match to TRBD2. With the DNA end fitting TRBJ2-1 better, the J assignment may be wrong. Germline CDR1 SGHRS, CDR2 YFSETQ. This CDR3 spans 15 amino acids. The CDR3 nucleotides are TGCGCCAGCAGCCTCCTTTTTGCTAGCGGGGGTGAGCAGTTCTTC. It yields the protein CASSLLFASGGEQFF.

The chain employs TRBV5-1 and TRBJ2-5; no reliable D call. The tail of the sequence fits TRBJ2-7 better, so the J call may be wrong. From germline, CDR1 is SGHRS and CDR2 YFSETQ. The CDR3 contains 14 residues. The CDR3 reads CASSWTGSSYEQYF. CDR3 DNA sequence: TGCGCCAGCAGTTGGACGGGCAGCTCCTACGAGCAGTACTTC.

In nucleotides, the CDR3 is TGTGCCAGCAGTGAAGCGGACGGGGGGGGATCCAATGAGCAGTACTTC. It is translated as CASSEADGGGSNEQYF. The chain uses TRBV6-1 and TRBJ2-1, with 8 bases aligning to TRBD2. TRBJ2-7 explains the end of the DNA better; the J call may be wrong. This CDR3 region has 16 residues. The germline gives CDR1 MNHNS, CDR2 SASEGT.

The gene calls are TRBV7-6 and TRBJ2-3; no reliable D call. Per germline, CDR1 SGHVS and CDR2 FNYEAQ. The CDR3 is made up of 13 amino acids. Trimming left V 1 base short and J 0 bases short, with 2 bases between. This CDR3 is CASSLGSTDTQYF. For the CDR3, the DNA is TGTGCCAGCAGCTTAGGGAGCACAGATACGCAGTATTTT.

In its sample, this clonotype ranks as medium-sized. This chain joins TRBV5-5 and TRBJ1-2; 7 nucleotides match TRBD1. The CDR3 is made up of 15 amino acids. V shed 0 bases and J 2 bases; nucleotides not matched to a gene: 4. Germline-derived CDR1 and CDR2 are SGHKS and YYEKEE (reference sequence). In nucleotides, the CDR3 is TGTGCCAGCAGCTTGGTAAGGGGGCAGAACTATGGCTACACCTTC. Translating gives CASSLVRGQNYGYTF.

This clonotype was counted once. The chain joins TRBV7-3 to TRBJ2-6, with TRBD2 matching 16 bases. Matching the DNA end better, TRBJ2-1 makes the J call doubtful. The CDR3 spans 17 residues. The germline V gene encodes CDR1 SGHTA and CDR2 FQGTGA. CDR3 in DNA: TGTGCCAGCAGCCGACTTACGGGACTAGCGGGAGGGAATGAGCAGTTCTTC. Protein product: CASSRLTGLAGGNEQFF.

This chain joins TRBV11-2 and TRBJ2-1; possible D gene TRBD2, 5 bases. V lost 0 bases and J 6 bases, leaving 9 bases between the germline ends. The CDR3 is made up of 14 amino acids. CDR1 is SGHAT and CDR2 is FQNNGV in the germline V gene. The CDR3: CASSLDRLSNEQFF. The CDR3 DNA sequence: TGTGCCAGCAGCTTAGATCGACTATCCAATGAGCAGTTCTTC.

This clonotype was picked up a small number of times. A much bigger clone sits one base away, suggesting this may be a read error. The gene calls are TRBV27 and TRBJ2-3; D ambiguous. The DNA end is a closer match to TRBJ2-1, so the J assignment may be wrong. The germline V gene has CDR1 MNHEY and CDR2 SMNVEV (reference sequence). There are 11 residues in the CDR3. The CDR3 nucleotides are TGTGCCAGCAGTTTAGGCTGGGAGCAGTTCTTC. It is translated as CASSLGWEQFF.

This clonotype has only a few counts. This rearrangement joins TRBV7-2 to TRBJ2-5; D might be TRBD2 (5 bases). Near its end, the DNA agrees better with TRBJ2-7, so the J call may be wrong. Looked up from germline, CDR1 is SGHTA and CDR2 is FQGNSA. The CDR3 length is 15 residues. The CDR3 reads CASSIAYGKFNEQYF. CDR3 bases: TGTGCCAGCAGTATCGCGTACGGGAAGTTTAACGAGCAGTACTTC.

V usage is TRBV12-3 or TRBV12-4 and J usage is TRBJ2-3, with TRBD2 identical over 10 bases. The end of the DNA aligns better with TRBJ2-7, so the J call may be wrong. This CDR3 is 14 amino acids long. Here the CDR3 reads CASSFSGGAYEQYF. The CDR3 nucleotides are TGTGCCAGCAGTTTCAGCGGGGGGGCCTACGAGCAGTACTTC.

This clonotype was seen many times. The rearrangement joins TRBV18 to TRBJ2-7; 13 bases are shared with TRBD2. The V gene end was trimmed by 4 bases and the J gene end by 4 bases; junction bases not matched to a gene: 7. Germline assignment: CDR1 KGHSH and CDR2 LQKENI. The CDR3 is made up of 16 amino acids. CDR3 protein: CASSLGRTSGRYEQYF. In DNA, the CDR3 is TGTGCCAGCTCACTCGGACGGACTAGCGGGAGATACGAGCAGTACTTC.

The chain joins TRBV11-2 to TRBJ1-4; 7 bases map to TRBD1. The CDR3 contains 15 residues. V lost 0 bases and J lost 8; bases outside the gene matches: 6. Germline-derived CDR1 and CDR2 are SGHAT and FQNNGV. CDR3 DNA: TGTGCCAGCAGCTTAGATGACAGGGTGGAAGAAAAACTGTTTTTT. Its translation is CASSLDDRVEEKLFF.

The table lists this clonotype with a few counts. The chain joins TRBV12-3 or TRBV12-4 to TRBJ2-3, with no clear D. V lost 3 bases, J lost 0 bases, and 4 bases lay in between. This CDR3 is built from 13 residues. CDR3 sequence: CASSFSSTDTQYF. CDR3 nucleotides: TGTGCCAGCAGTTTCTCTAGCACAGATACGCAGTATTTT.

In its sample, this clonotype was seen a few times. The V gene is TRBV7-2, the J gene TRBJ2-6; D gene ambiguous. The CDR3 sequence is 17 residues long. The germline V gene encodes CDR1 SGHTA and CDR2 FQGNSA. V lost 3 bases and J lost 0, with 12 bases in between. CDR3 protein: CASSFYGRYSGANVLTF. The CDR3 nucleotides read TGTGCCAGCAGCTTTTATGGCCGGTACTCTGGGGCCAACGTCCTGACTTTC.

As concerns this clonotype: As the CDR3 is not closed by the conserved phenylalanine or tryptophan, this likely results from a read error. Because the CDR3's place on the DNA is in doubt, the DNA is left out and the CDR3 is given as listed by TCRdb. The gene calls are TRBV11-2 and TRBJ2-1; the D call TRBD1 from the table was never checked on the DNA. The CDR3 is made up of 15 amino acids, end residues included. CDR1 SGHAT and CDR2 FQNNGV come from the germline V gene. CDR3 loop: CASTPGRTYEQYFGA.

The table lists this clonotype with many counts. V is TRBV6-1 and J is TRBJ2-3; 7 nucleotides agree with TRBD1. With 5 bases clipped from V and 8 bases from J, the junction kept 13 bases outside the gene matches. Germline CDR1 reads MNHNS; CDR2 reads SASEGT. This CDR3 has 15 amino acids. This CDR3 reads CASSFRDRRAGTQYF. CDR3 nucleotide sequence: TGTGCCAGCAGTTTCCGGGACAGACGGGCCGGTACGCAGTATTTT.

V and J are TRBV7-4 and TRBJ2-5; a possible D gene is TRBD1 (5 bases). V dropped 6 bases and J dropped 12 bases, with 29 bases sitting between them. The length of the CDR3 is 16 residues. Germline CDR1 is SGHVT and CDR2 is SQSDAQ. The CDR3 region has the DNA TGTGCCAGCAGTCATTCCGCAGGGCGACTTGATCGTCGTGAGTACTTC. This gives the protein CASSHSAGRLDRREYF.

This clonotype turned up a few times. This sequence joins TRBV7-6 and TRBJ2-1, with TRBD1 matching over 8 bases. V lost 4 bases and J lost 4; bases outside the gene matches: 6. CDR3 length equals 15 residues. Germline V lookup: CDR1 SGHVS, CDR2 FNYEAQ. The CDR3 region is CASSSLQGVYNEQFF. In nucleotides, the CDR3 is TGTGCCAGCAGCTCATTACAGGGGGTGTACAATGAGCAGTTCTTC.

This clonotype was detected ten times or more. In nucleotides, the CDR3 is TGTGCCAGTAGTATCTTTCTCAGGGGGCTTGAAGATACGCAGTATTTT. Its translation: CASSIFLRGLEDTQYF. The chain has TRBV19 and TRBJ2-5; 8 nucleotides align to TRBD1. Gene TRBJ2-3 matches the end of the DNA better, so the J call may be wrong. Germline V CDR1 and CDR2: LNHDA, SQIVND (reference sequence). The CDR3 sequence is 16 residues long.

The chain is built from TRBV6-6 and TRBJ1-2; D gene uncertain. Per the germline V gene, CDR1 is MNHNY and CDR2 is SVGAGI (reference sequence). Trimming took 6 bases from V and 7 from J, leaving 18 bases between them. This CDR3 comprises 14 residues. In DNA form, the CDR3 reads TGTGCCAGCAGCTCCCACGAGGTACTTTCTGGCTACACCTTC. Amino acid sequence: CASSSHEVLSGYTF.

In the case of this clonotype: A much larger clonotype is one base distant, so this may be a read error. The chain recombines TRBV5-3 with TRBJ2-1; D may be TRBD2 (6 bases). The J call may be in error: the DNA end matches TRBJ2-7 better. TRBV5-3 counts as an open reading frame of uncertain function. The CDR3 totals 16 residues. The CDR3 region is CASSSGVVRASDEQYF. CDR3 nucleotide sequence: TGTGCCAGCAGCTCGGGGGTTGTTCGAGCAAGCGATGAGCAGTACTTC.

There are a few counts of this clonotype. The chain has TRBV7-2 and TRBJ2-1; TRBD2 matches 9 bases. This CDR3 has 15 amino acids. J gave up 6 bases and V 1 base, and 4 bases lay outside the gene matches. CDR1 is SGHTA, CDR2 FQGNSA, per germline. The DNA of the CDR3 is TGTGCCAGCAGCTTAGATAGCGGGGGTGTCAATGAGCAGTTCTTC. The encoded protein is CASSLDSGGVNEQFF.

The CDR3 sequence is CASSQMGGYGYTF. The DNA of the CDR3 is TGTGCCAGCAGTCAGATGGGCGGCTATGGCTACACCTTC. The chain joins TRBV12-3 or TRBV12-4 to TRBJ1-2; unclear D gene. This CDR3 comprises 13 residues. V lost 5 bases and J lost 4, with 11 bases in between.

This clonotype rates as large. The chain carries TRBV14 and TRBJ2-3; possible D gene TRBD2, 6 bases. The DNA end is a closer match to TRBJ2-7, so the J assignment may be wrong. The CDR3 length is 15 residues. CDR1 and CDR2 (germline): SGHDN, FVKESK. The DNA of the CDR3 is TGTGCCAGCAGCCATGGGACTTCTACCTACTACGAGCAGTACTTC. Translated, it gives CASSHGTSTYYEQYF.

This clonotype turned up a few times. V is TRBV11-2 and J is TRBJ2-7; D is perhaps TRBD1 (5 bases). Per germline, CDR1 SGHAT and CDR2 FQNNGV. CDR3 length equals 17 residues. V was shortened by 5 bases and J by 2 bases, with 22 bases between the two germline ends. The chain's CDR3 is CASSNAFRVLVTYEQYF. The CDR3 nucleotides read TGTGCCAGCAGCAACGCCTTCAGGGTCCTAGTCACCTACGAGCAGTACTTC.

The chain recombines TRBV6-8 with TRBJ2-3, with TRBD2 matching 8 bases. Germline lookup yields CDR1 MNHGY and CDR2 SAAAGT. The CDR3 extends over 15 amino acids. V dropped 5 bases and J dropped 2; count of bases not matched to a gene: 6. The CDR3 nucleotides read TGTGCCAGCAGTCTACTAGCGGAATACACAGATACGCAGTATTTT. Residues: CASSLLAEYTDTQYF.

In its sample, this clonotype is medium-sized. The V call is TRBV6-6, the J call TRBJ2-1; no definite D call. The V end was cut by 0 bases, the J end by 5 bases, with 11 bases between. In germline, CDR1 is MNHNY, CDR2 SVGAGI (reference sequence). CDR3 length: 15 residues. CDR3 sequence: CASSYSSRRDNEQFF. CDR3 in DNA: TGTGCCAGCAGTTACTCGAGCAGGAGAGACAATGAGCAGTTCTTC.

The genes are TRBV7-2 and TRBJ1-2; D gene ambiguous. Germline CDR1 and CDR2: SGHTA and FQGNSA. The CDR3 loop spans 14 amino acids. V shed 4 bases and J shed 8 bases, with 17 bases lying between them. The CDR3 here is CASSSDYTIAGYTF. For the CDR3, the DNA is TGTGCCAGCAGCTCCGACTATACGATAGCGGGCTACACCTTC. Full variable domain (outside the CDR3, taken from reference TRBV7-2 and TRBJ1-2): GAGVSQSPSNKVTEKGKDVELRCDPISGHTALYWYRQSLGQGLEFLIYFQGNSAPDKSGLPSDRFSAERTGGSVSTLTIQRTQQEDSAVYLCASSSDYTIAGYTFGSGTRLTVV.